The 15 T cell receptor beta chains in this list originate from one sample, sequenced in a study of T cells in Graves' hyperthyroidism and ophthalmopathy. RNA transcripts served as the template for amplifying TCR beta CDR3 regions. The HTBI primer set was used in a first-round RT-PCR of the TCR CDR3. TCRdb independently ran MiXCR on the multiplex PCR reads; one entry per CDR3 protein. The data contain under 400,000 distinct CDR3 sequences, about 15% of them singletons. Material: blood. The receptors were sampled from a woman aged 60-70 years with Graves' hyperthyroidism.

The J gene is TRBJ1-2, the V gene TRBV10-2; no definite D call. The germline V gene encodes CDR1 WSHSY and CDR2 SAAADI. Trimming left V 0 bases short and J 0 bases short, with 8 bases between. CDR3 length: 15 amino acids. CDR3 DNA: TGCGCCAGCAGTGAGTCTCTGTGGGCTAACTATGGCTACACCTTC. Residues: CASSESLWANYGYTF.

This chain joins TRBV5-7 and TRBJ2-7, with 11 bases matching TRBD2. TRBV5-7 is an open reading frame whose function is uncertain. The CDR3 totals 16 residues. Unmatched junction bases numbered 8, after V lost 4 bases and J lost 2 bases. The DNA for the CDR3 is TGTGCCAGCAGCACAAGACTAGCGGGAAGGGCCTACGAGCAGTACTTC. It codes for CASSTRLAGRAYEQYF.

This clonotype was found many times. This chain connects TRBV2 to TRBJ2-1, with 13 positions matching TRBD2. V dropped 8 bases and J dropped 8; count of bases not matched to a gene: 6. There are 14 residues in the CDR3. From germline, CDR1 is SNHLY and CDR2 FYNNEI. The CDR3 sequence: CASEGLAGIYEQFF. CDR3 sequence (DNA): TGTGCCAGCGAGGGACTAGCGGGAATCTATGAGCAGTTCTTC.

This clonotype was seen ten or more times. This chain joins TRBV7-9 and TRBJ2-7; TRBD1 or TRBD2 may be the D gene (5 bases each). The V end lost 4 bases, the J end lost 2 bases, and 18 bases lay between the germline ends. The CDR3 totals 16 residues. Germline V gives CDR1 SEHNR, CDR2 FQNEAQ (reference sequence). The CDR3 here is CASSSGAAGDTYEQYF. CDR3 coding DNA: TGTGCCAGCAGCTCCGGGGCGGCAGGTGATACCTACGAGCAGTACTTC.

This clonotype was seen many times. This chain uses TRBV20-1 with TRBJ2-7, with 7 bases that match TRBD1. The CDR3 loop spans 13 amino acids. CDR1 DFQATT and CDR2 SNEGSKA come from the germline V gene (reference sequence). The CDR3 spells CSGVGTAGSEQYF. CDR3 DNA sequence: TGCAGCGGAGTGGGGACAGCCGGCTCCGAGCAGTACTTC.

This clonotype has ten or more counts. This chain's CDR3 is CASSFGTDGQPQHF. CDR3 in DNA: TGTGCCAGCAGCTTTGGTACAGACGGTCAGCCCCAGCATTTT. This chain connects TRBV5-6 to TRBJ1-5; the D is unclear. V dropped 2 bases and J dropped 6 bases, with 12 bases sitting between them. This CDR3 spans 14 amino acids. Germline V lookup: CDR1 SGHDT, CDR2 YYEEEE. Full variable domain (outside the CDR3, taken from reference TRBV5-6 and TRBJ1-5): DAGVTQSPTHLIKTRGQQVTLRCSPKSGHDTVSWYQQALGQGPQFIFQYYEEEERQRGNFPDRFSGHQFPNYSSELNVNALLLGDSALYLCASSFGTDGQPQHFGDGTRLSIL.

The V and J genes are TRBV6-1 and TRBJ1-1, with 7 bases identical to TRBD1. V lost 7 bases, J lost 0 bases, and 5 bases stayed unmatched. Germline CDR1 and CDR2: MNHNS and SASEGT. This CDR3 is built from 14 residues. Here the CDR3 reads CASNHRGLNTEAFF. The CDR3, as DNA: TGTGCCAGCAACCACAGGGGACTGAACACTGAAGCTTTCTTT.

The chain carries TRBV24-1 and TRBJ2-3, with D possibly TRBD1 on 5 matching bases. Germline-derived CDR1 and CDR2 are KGHDR and SFDVKD. The V end was cut by 4 bases, the J end by 1 base, with 14 bases between. There are 16 residues in the CDR3. The CDR3: CATSDLRQSRTDTQYF. For the CDR3, the DNA is TGTGCCACCAGTGACCTAAGACAGTCCCGCACAGATACGCAGTATTTT.

This clonotype has at least ten counts. The chain is built from TRBV6-2 or TRBV6-3 and TRBJ1-1; 7 bases line up with TRBD1. CDR1 and CDR2 from the germline V gene are MNHEY and SVGEGT. The CDR3 runs to 15 residues. V shed 5 bases, J shed 0 bases, and the junction held 6 bases outside the gene matches. The CDR3 DNA reads TGTGCCAGCAGTGCACAGGGGACCATGAACACTGAAGCTTTCTTT. Its protein is CASSAQGTMNTEAFF.

The count of this clonotype is one. One end of the junction varies from germline; a read error may be responsible. The rearrangement joins TRBV30 to TRBJ1-4, with D possibly being TRBD1 (6 bases). CDR3 length: 14 residues. Per the germline V gene, CDR1 is GTSNPN and CDR2 is SVGIG (reference sequence). The chain's CDR3 is CAWRGGTRNEKLVF. For the CDR3, the DNA is TGTGCCTGGAGGGGCGGGACAAGGAATGAAAAACTGGTTTTT.

Comment on this clonotype: This may come from a read error, since a much larger clone is one base off. CDR3 loop: CASGLAPIPYGYTF. The CDR3 nucleotides read TGTGCCAGCGGTTTAGCTCCAATCCCATATGGCTACACCTTC. V usage is TRBV12-3 or TRBV12-4 and J usage is TRBJ1-2; D not resolved. There are 14 residues in the CDR3.

This clonotype was found many times. DNA of the CDR3: TGTGCCAGCAGCGCAGACGGGAGTACCTACAATGAGCAGTTCTTC. Translation: CASSADGSTYNEQFF. V is TRBV9 and J is TRBJ2-1; perhaps TRBD2 as D (6 bases). Germline V CDR1 and CDR2: SGDLS, YYNGEE. This CDR3 has 15 amino acids. V was trimmed by 3 bases and J by 2 bases, leaving 12 bases between them. The entire variable domain, with the rest obtained from reference TRBV9 and TRBJ2-1, is as follows: DSGVTQTPKHLITATGQRVTLRCSPRSGDLSVYWYQQSLDQGLQFLIQYYNGEERAKGNILERFSAQQFPDLHSELNLSSLELGDSALYFCASSADGSTYNEQFFGPGTRLTVL.

Many counts were recorded for this clonotype. The chain couples TRBV7-2 to TRBJ1-2, with 8 bases that match TRBD1. CDR1 and CDR2 (germline): SGHTA, FQGNSA. The V gene end was trimmed by 5 bases and the J gene end by 7 bases; junction bases not matched to a gene: 18. The CDR3 runs to 17 residues. The chain's CDR3 is CASSGRQGASGSGGYTF. The CDR3 DNA sequence: TGTGCCAGCAGCGGACGGCAGGGGGCGTCTGGGTCTGGTGGCTACACCTTC.

J is TRBJ2-7 and V is TRBV6-2 or TRBV6-3; TRBD2 agrees at 7 bases. V was clipped by 6 bases and J by 0 bases; unmatched bases: 5. The CDR3 runs 14 residues. The germline gives CDR1 MNHEY, CDR2 SVGEGT. The CDR3 DNA is TGTGCCAGCAGACTAGCGTTGAGCTCCTACGAGCAGTACTTC. Translation gives CASRLALSSYEQYF.

In its sample, this clonotype was seen many times. The chain links TRBV7-2 to TRBJ2-5; D is uncertain. V shed 5 bases and J shed 5 bases, with 15 bases lying between them. Germline CDR1 reads SGHTA; CDR2 reads FQGNSA. This CDR3 region has 14 residues. For the CDR3, the DNA is TGTGCCAGCAGCCCACGGGCCCTTGGGGAGACCCAGTACTTC. Its protein is CASSPRALGETQYF.